Below are 25 T cell receptor beta chains sequenced from a single sample in a study of blood T cell repertoires in COVID-19. The method was immunoSEQ multiplex PCR; TCRdb's version includes in-frame clones alone and lacks a portion of them. The sample yields tens of thousands of clones, over 75% seen once. The sample consisted of peripheral blood. The receptors derive from a man older than 75 with acute or convalescent COVID-19.

This rearrangement joins TRBV18 to TRBJ1-2; 10 bases align to TRBD1. The CDR3 totals 15 residues. Germline V lookup: CDR1 KGHSH, CDR2 LQKENI. J was trimmed by 5 bases and V by 3 bases; bases with no gene match: 6. The CDR3 region has the DNA TGTGCCAGCTCACCGGGGACAGGGGAAGGATATGGCTACACCTTC. Translation: CASSPGTGEGYGYTF.

V is TRBV9 and J is TRBJ2-1, with a weak D call TRBD2 (6 bases). V was shortened by 0 bases and J by 7 bases, with 14 bases between the two germline ends. Germline V gene data show CDR1 as SGDLS and CDR2 as YYNGEE. The CDR3 is 15 residues long. In DNA form, the CDR3 reads TGTGCCAGCAGCGTAGATGGCGGGGCCATTAATGAGCAGTTCTTC. Protein: CASSVDGGAINEQFF.

The chain uses TRBV6-6 and TRBJ2-7; 12 positions agree with TRBD2. Germline V lookup: CDR1 MNHNY, CDR2 SVGAGI (reference sequence). This CDR3 is built from 13 residues. V was pared by 10 bases and J by 2 bases, with 3 bases of the junction left unmatched. The CDR3: CATRTSGTYEQYF. DNA of the CDR3: TGTGCCACAAGGACTAGCGGGACCTACGAGCAGTACTTC.

The rearrangement uses TRBV5-6 and TRBJ1-6, with 9 bases aligning to TRBD1. J was trimmed by 6 bases and V by 5 bases; bases with no gene match: 3. The CDR3 length is 14 residues. The germline V gene has CDR1 SGHDT and CDR2 YYEEEE. The CDR3 sequence is CASREQGANSPLHF. CDR3 nucleotide sequence: TGTGCCAGCAGGGAACAGGGGGCTAATTCACCCCTCCACTTT.

The rearrangement links TRBV4-1 to TRBJ1-5; the D gene is possibly TRBD1 (6 bases). This CDR3 contains 20 residues. Germline V gene data show CDR1 as MGHRA and CDR2 as YSYEKL. Trimming pared 4 bases from V and 2 bases from J, leaving 27 bases between. CDR3 in amino acids: CASSPKGTQGPSIGNQPQHF. The CDR3 DNA follows: TGCGCCAGCAGCCCTAAGGGGACACAGGGCCCTTCGATTGGCAATCAGCCCCAGCATTTT.

This clone was observed a single time. This chain uses TRBV6-5 with TRBJ2-1, with 10 bases identical to TRBD2. There are 15 residues in the CDR3. Germline CDR1 and CDR2: MNHEY and SVGAGI. The V segment lost 6 bases and the J segment 8 bases; nucleotides outside the gene matches: 10. CDR3 protein: CASRRLAGAPHEQFF. The CDR3 region has the DNA TGTGCCAGCAGGAGACTAGCGGGCGCTCCTCATGAGCAGTTCTTC.

The chain couples TRBV7-9 to TRBJ1-2; 9 bases match TRBD1. With V trimmed by 8 bases and J by 2 bases, 3 bases remained unmatched. Germline-derived CDR1 and CDR2 are SEHNR and FQNEAQ (reference sequence). This CDR3 is 13 amino acids long. CDR3 in DNA: TGTGCCAGCGGGGGGACAGGGAACTATGGCTACACCTTC. It codes for CASGGTGNYGYTF.

The chain is built from TRBV29-1 and TRBJ1-5; possible D gene TRBD1, 6 bases. This CDR3 contains 13 residues. V was shortened by 6 bases and J by 7 bases, with 16 bases between the two germline ends. The germline CDR1 and CDR2 sequences are SQVTM and ANQGSEA. DNA of the CDR3: TGCAGCGTAGATCAGGGGCAGGGGCAGCCCCAGCATTTT. This gives the protein CSVDQGQGQPQHF.

V gene TRBV5-4 combines with J gene TRBJ2-6; D may be TRBD1 (6 bases). Germline V gene sequence: CDR1 SGHNT, CDR2 YYREEE (reference sequence). V was cut by 0 bases and J by 4 bases, with 8 bases left in between. This CDR3 comprises 15 residues. CDR3 nucleotide sequence: TGTGCCAGCAGCTTGGGGGGGCCAGGGGCCAACGTCCTGACTTTC. Residues: CASSLGGPGANVLTF.

This sequence joins TRBV5-1 and TRBJ2-5; 10 bases are a match to TRBD2. J gave up 1 base and V 3 bases, and 3 bases lay outside the gene matches. The CDR3 is made up of 15 amino acids. CDR1 and CDR2 (germline): SGHRS, YFSETQ. The CDR3 sequence is CASSSLAGAQETQYF. As DNA, the CDR3 is TGCGCCAGCAGCTCCCTAGCGGGGGCCCAAGAGACCCAGTACTTC. Drawing the rest from reference TRBV5-1 and TRBJ2-5, the complete variable domain is KAGVTQTPRYLIKTRGQQVTLSCSPISGHRSVSWYQQTPGQGLQFLFEYFSETQRNKGNFPGRFSGRQFSNSRSEMNVSTLELGDSALYLCASSSLAGAQETQYFGPGTRLLVL.

This chain links TRBV24-1 with TRBJ2-1, with 10 nucleotides matching TRBD1. Germline CDR1 KGHDR, CDR2 SFDVKD. The CDR3 is 17 residues long. Trimming removed 4 bases from V and 6 bases from J; junction bases left unmatched: 11. CDR3 nucleotide sequence: TGTGCCACCAGTGAAGCCCCATCGGGACAGGGGCCCAATGAGCAGTTCTTC. Encoded protein: CATSEAPSGQGPNEQFF.

The chain is built from TRBV15 and TRBJ1-5; D is unclear. Per germline, CDR1 LNHNV and CDR2 YYDKDF (reference sequence). V gave up 0 bases and J gave up 12 bases, with 9 bases separating them. This CDR3 is built from 12 residues. In nucleotides, the CDR3 is TGTGCCACCAGCAGAGATGGAGCCCTCCAGCATTTT. Protein product: CATSRDGALQHF.

This rearrangement joins TRBV4-3 to TRBJ1-5; a possible D gene is TRBD1 (5 bases). Germline-derived CDR1 and CDR2 are LGHNA and YSLEER. V was trimmed by 0 bases and J by 0 bases, leaving 15 bases between them. The CDR3 is made up of 18 amino acids. The CDR3 DNA follows: TGCGCCAGCAGCCAAGATTGGGTGGGACTCCTTAGCAATCAGCCCCAGCATTTT. Amino acids: CASSQDWVGLLSNQPQHF.

The V gene is TRBV21-1, the J gene TRBJ1-2. TRBV21-1 is termed a pseudogene. This CDR3 is built from 15 residues. The CDR3 is CASSGRGVLAYGYTF. In nucleotides, the CDR3 is TGTGCCAGCAGCGGACGCGGGGTCTTGGCCTATGGCTACACCTTC.

Written as DNA, the CDR3 is TGTGCCAGCAGCTGGCTAGAAAGGACAGATACGCAGTATTTT. Protein product: CASSWLERTDTQYF. The chain recombines TRBV5-6 with TRBJ2-3; no clear D gene. V was trimmed by 3 bases and J by 3 bases, leaving 11 bases between them. CDR1 is SGHDT, CDR2 YYEEEE, per germline. The CDR3 length is 14 residues.

V and J are TRBV7-9 and TRBJ2-1; 8 nucleotides match TRBD2. The CDR3 runs to 16 residues. Trimming cost V 0 bases and J 4 bases; bases outside gene matches: 5. Germline CDR1 SEHNR, CDR2 FQNEAQ (reference sequence). DNA for the CDR3: TGTGCCAGCAGCTTAGCGCGGGCGGGGGGTTACAATGAGCAGTTCTTC. It codes for CASSLARAGGYNEQFF.

This clone appeared once. The J gene is TRBJ1-3, the V gene TRBV28, with D perhaps TRBD1 (6 bases). V gave up 5 bases and J gave up 0 bases, with 11 bases separating them. The CDR3 has 15 amino acids. CDR1 is MDHEN and CDR2 is SYDVKM in the germline V gene. Here the CDR3 reads CASSVTGSSGNTIYF. CDR3 in DNA: TGTGCCAGCAGTGTCACAGGGTCCTCTGGAAACACCATATATTTT.

This chain connects TRBV11-2 to TRBJ1-2; D gene ambiguous. The CDR3 is made up of 14 amino acids. CDR1 is SGHAT and CDR2 is FQNNGV in the germline V gene. V was trimmed by 0 bases and J by 1 base, leaving 6 bases between them. The CDR3 region is CASSLEGSNYGYTF. CDR3 coding DNA: TGTGCCAGCAGCTTAGAAGGGAGTAACTATGGCTACACCTTC.

The chain has TRBV27 and TRBJ2-7; D unclear. In germline, CDR1 is MNHEY, CDR2 SMNVEV (reference sequence). The CDR3 totals 12 residues. V lost 8 bases, J lost 0 bases, and 8 bases lay in between. The CDR3 bases are TGTGCCAGCTACACCTCCTCCTACGAGCAGTACTTC. Its protein is CASYTSSYEQYF.

This chain connects TRBV7-8 to TRBJ1-3; D might be TRBD1 (6 bases). The germline gives CDR1 SGHVS, CDR2 FQNEAQ. The CDR3 loop spans 15 amino acids. Trimming left V 4 bases short and J 0 bases short, with 10 bases between. CDR3 in DNA: TGTGCCAGCAGCTCGGGACACCGCTCTGGAAACACCATATATTTT. This encodes CASSSGHRSGNTIYF.

In its sample, this clone was seen once. Because the CDR3 is missing its conserved closing phenylalanine or tryptophan, this is likely a read error. The limits of the CDR3 on the DNA are not certain, so only TCRdb's listed CDR3 is given. V usage is TRBV21-1 and J usage is TRBJ2-7; the listed D gene, TRBD1, was not tested against the DNA. TRBV21-1 is a pseudogene. 10 amino acids form the CDR3, both terminal residues included. CDR3 sequence: CASCLSDPDS.

This chain uses TRBV5-1 with TRBJ2-7, with 7 bases that match TRBD2. Trimming removed 4 bases from V and 3 bases from J; junction bases left unmatched: 7. Germline V gene sequence: CDR1 SGHRS, CDR2 YFSETQ. The CDR3 runs 14 residues. The chain's CDR3 is CASSPSGEVYEQYF. CDR3 nucleotide sequence: TGCGCCAGCAGCCCTAGCGGAGAAGTCTACGAGCAGTACTTC.

This clone came up once. J is TRBJ2-1 and V is TRBV6-2 or TRBV6-3; TRBD2 is a possible D gene (5 bases). The CDR3 extends over 11 amino acids. V was shortened by 4 bases and J by 9 bases, with 7 bases between the two germline ends. Germline assignment: CDR1 MNHEY and CDR2 SVGEGT. The CDR3 spells CASSFGLEQFF. The CDR3 nucleotides read TGTGCCAGCAGTTTTGGACTTGAGCAGTTCTTC.

This chain joins TRBV29-1 and TRBJ1-5; the D gene is possibly TRBD1 (5 bases). Looked up from germline, CDR1 is SQVTM and CDR2 is ANQGSEA. CDR3 length: 13 residues. Trimming cost V 6 bases and J 2 bases, with 11 bases left between them. Written as DNA, the CDR3 is TGCAGCGTCAAAGGAGGGGGCAATCAGCCCCAGCATTTT. Translating gives CSVKGGGNQPQHF.

DNA for the CDR3: TGTGCCAGCAGTTCTACCTACAATGAGCAGTTCTTC. Residues: CASSSTYNEQFF. The chain is built from TRBV9 and TRBJ2-1; D uncertain. CDR3 length: 12 amino acids. Trimming shortened V by 5 bases and J by 2 bases, and 5 bases separated the two germline ends. From germline, CDR1 is SGDLS and CDR2 YYNGEE.